The 3 T cell receptor beta chains reported below all come from one sample, sequenced in a study of T cell responses to AZD1222 COVID-19 vaccine. Method: immunoSEQ multiplex PCR; TCRdb's copy keeps in-frame clones and lacks some. The sample carries 110,000 or so clones, 86% recorded once. The material sequenced was peripheral blood, taken 28 days after the second AZD1222 dose. The receptor set was obtained from an adult who received the AZD1222 COVID-19 vaccine.

This clone was picked up one time. CDR3 sequence: CASSPMNIDTQYF. CDR3 in DNA: TGTGCCAGCAGCCCAATGAACATAGATACGCAGTATTTT. The V gene is TRBV5-6, the J gene TRBJ2-3; D uncertain. This CDR3 contains 13 residues. The V end was cut by 4 bases, the J end by 5 bases, with 11 bases between. The germline V gene has CDR1 SGHDT and CDR2 YYEEEE.

V is TRBV5-1 and J is TRBJ2-5; D may be TRBD2 (5 bases). Trimming cost V 3 bases and J 1 base, with 10 bases left between them. This CDR3 has 14 amino acids. CDR1 and CDR2 from the germline V gene are SGHRS and YFSETQ. CDR3 DNA: TGCGCCAGCAGCTCCTCGGGGTCCCAAGAGACCCAGTACTTC. Protein sequence: CASSSSGSQETQYF. Full variable domain (remainder filled in from reference TRBV5-1 and TRBJ2-5): KAGVTQTPRYLIKTRGQQVTLSCSPISGHRSVSWYQQTPGQGLQFLFEYFSETQRNKGNFPGRFSGRQFSNSRSEMNVSTLELGDSALYLCASSSSGSQETQYFGPGTRLLVL.

This chain uses TRBV27 with TRBJ2-1; a possible D gene is TRBD2 (6 bases). The CDR3 is 14 amino acids. CDR1 is MNHEY, CDR2 SMNVEV, per germline (reference sequence). Trimming shortened V by 3 bases and J by 2 bases, and 8 bases separated the two germline ends. The CDR3 nucleotides read TGTGCCAGCAGTTTTGGCGGGGCCTACAATGAGCAGTTCTTC. It is translated as CASSFGGAYNEQFF.